The 7 T cell receptor beta chains given below trace back to one sample, sequenced in a study of Ad26.COV2.S vaccination and SARS-CoV-2 variants. The protocol was immunoSEQ multiplex PCR, while the TCRdb copy is restricted to in-frame clones and leaves out a portion. Of about 400,000 clones listed, over 80% were seen once; the top ten hold around 1.7%. Treatment meaning: 19 received Ad26.COV2.S at low or high dose, single or two shots; roughly five received placebo; per-sample allocation not given. All samples were drawn on day 63, counting from the first vaccine or placebo injection. The source was peripheral blood, collected in a trial of Ad26.COV2.S vaccine versus placebo. The receptors stem from a person between 18 and 59 years old who received the Ad26.COV2.S COVID-19 vaccine or a placebo.

The chain uses TRBV5-6 and TRBJ1-3; D gene ambiguous. V gave up 1 base and J gave up 1 base, with 12 bases separating them. The CDR3 has 16 residues. Germline CDR1 is SGHDT and CDR2 is YYEEEE. The DNA of the CDR3 is TGTGCCAGCAGCTTGCCTCAAAGGCCTTCTGGAAACACCATATATTTT. It yields the protein CASSLPQRPSGNTIYF.

The chain has TRBV29-1 and TRBJ1-3, with D perhaps TRBD1 (5 bases). The CDR3 has 15 amino acids. Germline V gives CDR1 SQVTM, CDR2 ANQGSEA. Trimming left V 1 base short and J 2 bases short, with 12 bases between. The chain's CDR3 is CSVEGYPTAGNTIYF. The CDR3 nucleotides are TGCAGCGTTGAAGGTTACCCGACAGCTGGAAACACCATATATTTT.

The V gene is TRBV11-2, the J gene TRBJ2-1; the D gene is possibly TRBD2 (5 bases). CDR3 size: 16 residues. Germline V lookup: CDR1 SGHAT, CDR2 FQNNGV. The V end was cut by 0 bases, the J end by 3 bases, with 12 bases between. CDR3 coding DNA: TGTGCCAGCAGCTTAGAGGGAGTGTCCTACTACAATGAGCAGTTCTTC. Encoded protein: CASSLEGVSYYNEQFF.

The rearrangement links TRBV6-5 to TRBJ2-7; the D gene is possibly TRBD2 (6 bases). CDR3 length: 15 amino acids. V lost 6 bases and J 3 bases, leaving 18 bases between the germline ends. Germline V gene data show CDR1 as MNHEY and CDR2 as SVGAGI. CDR3 residues: CASRTGGHTVYEQYF. CDR3 DNA sequence: TGTGCCAGCAGGACCGGGGGTCATACAGTCTACGAGCAGTACTTC.

The rearrangement joins TRBV3-1 (or the pseudogene TRBV3-2) to TRBJ1-6; 9 bases fit TRBD1. V lost 10 bases and J lost 9; bases outside the gene matches: 16. Germline CDR1 is LGHDT and CDR2 is YNNKEL (reference sequence). The length of the CDR3 is 16 residues. Here the CDR3 DNA reads TGTGCCACCAAAGGGTCGGGGACAGGGTCGAGTTCACCCCTCCACTTT. Protein: CATKGSGTGSSSPLHF.

The gene calls are TRBV6-6 and TRBJ1-4; no firm D call. The CDR3 spans 14 residues. The V and J ends lost 2 bases and 5 bases respectively, with 9 bases between them. The germline CDR1 and CDR2 sequences are MNHNY and SVGAGI (reference sequence). The CDR3 DNA follows: TGTGCCAGCAGTTACGTGGCATCAAATGAAAAACTGTTTTTT. As protein: CASSYVASNEKLFF.

V gene TRBV4-1 combines with J gene TRBJ2-5; 10 bases map to TRBD2. The length of the CDR3 is 16 residues. Trimming took 3 bases from V and 5 from J; bases not matched to a gene: 9. Germline values: CDR1 MGHRA, CDR2 YSYEKL. The chain's CDR3 is CASSQTSGGAQETQYF. The CDR3, as DNA: TGCGCCAGCAGCCAGACCAGCGGGGGGGCTCAGGAGACCCAGTACTTC.